Following are 24 T cell receptor beta chains from one sample sequenced in a study of T-cell reconstitution after alpha-beta-depleted transplantation in children. The library targeted TCRbeta and was prepared with unique molecular identifiers. TCRdb redid the calling of the PCR reads with MiXCR, one entry per CDR3 protein. The table shows some 500,000 distinct CDR3 sequences, with 15% to 20% occurring only once. The source was PBMCs from the stem cell graft donor, collected from the stem cell graft. These receptors were collected from a human donor who donated a stem cell graft to a child with acute lymphoblastic leukemia.

This chain links TRBV7-9 with TRBJ2-5, with D perhaps matching TRBD1 (6 bases). Deletions cut 3 bases from V and 3 bases from J, with 11 bases between. The CDR3 sequence is 14 residues long. The germline gives CDR1 SEHNR, CDR2 FQNEAQ (reference sequence). In DNA, the CDR3 is TGTGCCAGCAGCTTGATGGGGGCGGAAGAGACCCAGTACTTC. Encoded protein: CASSLMGAEETQYF. The full variable domain, completed using reference TRBV7-9 and TRBJ2-5, is DTGVSQNPRHKITKRGQNVTFRCDPISEHNRLYWYRQTLGQGPEFLTYFQNEAQLEKSRLLSDRFSAERPKGSFSTLEIQRTEQGDSAMYLCASSLMGAEETQYFGPGTRLLVL.

J is TRBJ2-7 and V is TRBV20-1; D possibly corresponds to TRBD2 (5 bases). This CDR3 spans 14 amino acids. V lost 0 bases to trimming and J lost 5 bases, with 14 bases between them. Per the germline V gene, CDR1 is DFQATT and CDR2 is SNEGSKA (reference sequence). CDR3 in amino acids: CSARDSAGVHEQYF. The CDR3 bases are TGCAGTGCTAGAGATTCGGCCGGGGTCCACGAGCAGTACTTC.

This clonotype was seen more than once but under ten times. This rearrangement joins TRBV24-1 to TRBJ2-2, with a weak D call TRBD2 (5 bases). Germline values: CDR1 KGHDR, CDR2 SFDVKD. This CDR3 region has 14 residues. DNA for the CDR3: TGTGCTGCAGCTGGGAGAACGAACACCGGGGAGCTGTTTTTT. This encodes CAAAGRTNTGELFF.

This clonotype was observed a few times. The CDR3 reads CASSLEGGHQYF. The CDR3 DNA reads TGCGCCAGCAGCTTGGAGGGGGGCCATCAGTACTTC. The chain couples TRBV5-1 to TRBJ2-4; D may match TRBD1 or TRBD2 (6 bases each). V dropped 0 bases and J dropped 12 bases, with 10 bases sitting between them. Germline CDR1 reads SGHRS; CDR2 reads YFSETQ. This CDR3 comprises 12 residues.

The genes are TRBV6-1 and TRBJ1-1; D is perhaps TRBD1 (5 bases). This CDR3 region has 16 residues. Deletions cut 4 bases from V and 3 bases from J, with 18 bases between. Germline CDR1 MNHNS, CDR2 SASEGT. CDR3 nucleotide sequence: TGTGCCAGCAGTGTAACCGGGACGGGGCGATACACTGAAGCTTTCTTT. Residues: CASSVTGTGRYTEAFF.

Notes on this clonotype: This likely comes from a read error, as the CDR3 has no conserved phenylalanine or tryptophan at its end. The V call is TRBV5-1, the J call TRBJ2-7, with unresolved D. Trimming took 4 bases from V and 3 from J, leaving 17 bases between them. The CDR3 extends over 15 amino acids. Germline assignment: CDR1 SGHRS and CDR2 YFSETQ. The CDR3 loop is CASSPSGLLLYEQYL. The CDR3 DNA is TGCGCCAGCAGCCCTTCTGGTCTTCTCCTCTACGAGCAGTACTTG.

V is TRBV21-1 and J is TRBJ1-1; the D call in the table, TRBD1, was not verified against the DNA. TRBV21-1 is a pseudogene. This CDR3 has 15 residues. CDR3: CASSDRTPQGTEAFF. CDR3 DNA: TGTGCCAGCAGCGACCGGACACCGCAGGGCACTGAAGCTTTCTTT.

This clonotype showed up just a few times. J is TRBJ2-1 and V is TRBV7-9; possibly TRBD2 for D (6 bases). The CDR3 runs 14 residues. CDR1 is SEHNR, CDR2 FQNEAQ, per germline (reference sequence). V was cut by 4 bases and J by 4 bases, with 11 bases left in between. CDR3 DNA: TGTGCCAGCAGCTGGACTACCAATTACAATGAGCAGTTCTTC. This codes for CASSWTTNYNEQFF. Supplemented by reference TRBV7-9 and TRBJ2-1, the full variable domain reads DTGVSQNPRHKITKRGQNVTFRCDPISEHNRLYWYRQTLGQGPEFLTYFQNEAQLEKSRLLSDRFSAERPKGSFSTLEIQRTEQGDSAMYLCASSWTTNYNEQFFGPGTRLTVL.

The rearrangement uses TRBV11-1 and TRBJ2-7; D may match TRBD1 or TRBD2 (6 bases each). The length of the CDR3 is 16 residues. Germline V CDR1 and CDR2: SGHAT, FQDESV (reference sequence). Trimming removed 5 bases at V and 3 bases at J, with 20 bases between. This chain's CDR3 is CASSPLSPGASYEQYF. The CDR3 DNA follows: TGTGCCAGCAGCCCTTTGAGCCCGGGGGCCAGCTACGAGCAGTACTTC.

A word on this clonotype: A much bigger clone sits one base away, suggesting this may be a read error. The chain has TRBV5-1 and TRBJ2-1, with D uncertain. CDR1 SGHRS and CDR2 YFSETQ come from the germline V gene. The CDR3 loop spans 12 amino acids. Written as DNA, the CDR3 is TGCGCCAGCAGCTACGTTGGGGATGACCAGTTCTTC. Its protein product is CASSYVGDDQFF.

The table lists this clonotype with a few counts. The J gene is TRBJ1-1, the V gene TRBV7-8; D not certain. Germline CDR1 and CDR2: SGHVS and FQNEAQ. Trimming left V 8 bases short and J 1 base short, with 11 bases between. The CDR3 runs to 13 residues. The DNA of the CDR3 is TGTGCCAGCTTCAAGCCGGGGAACACTGAAGCTTTCTTT. Protein: CASFKPGNTEAFF. The full variable domain, its missing parts supplied by reference TRBV7-8 and TRBJ1-1, is GAGVSQSPRYKVAKRGQDVALRCDPISGHVSLFWYQQALGQGPEFLTYFQNEAQLDKSGLPSDRFFAERPEGSVSTLKIQRTQQEDSAVYLCASFKPGNTEAFFGQGTRLTVV.

V usage is TRBV7-2 and J usage is TRBJ2-5; 8 positions match TRBD1. With 6 bases clipped from V and 5 bases from J, the junction kept 11 bases outside the gene matches. CDR1 is SGHTA and CDR2 is FQGNSA in the germline V gene. The CDR3 totals 15 residues. CDR3 protein: CASRPEQGVEETQYF. In DNA form, the CDR3 reads TGTGCCAGCAGGCCCGAACAGGGGGTCGAGGAGACCCAGTACTTC.

The CDR3 nucleotides are TGTGCCAGCGGTCCTCCGGGACAGGGTCACACTGAAGCTTTCTTT. This gives the protein CASGPPGQGHTEAFF. The genes are TRBV12-3 or TRBV12-4 and TRBJ1-1; 9 bases match TRBD1. The J segment lost 3 bases and the V segment lost 8 bases, leaving 10 bases of the junction unmatched. The CDR3 spans 15 residues.

This clonotype was seen more than once but under ten times. V is TRBV7-9 and J is TRBJ2-1, with 11 bases aligning to TRBD2. The V segment lost 6 bases and the J segment 4 bases; nucleotides outside the gene matches: 8. The CDR3 is made up of 16 amino acids. Germline lookup yields CDR1 SEHNR and CDR2 FQNEAQ (reference sequence). CDR3 DNA: TGTGCCAGCAGGTTTCCGACTAGCGGGATTTACAATGAGCAGTTCTTC. Translating it yields CASRFPTSGIYNEQFF.

In its sample, this clonotype was seen a few times. The J gene is TRBJ2-7, the V gene TRBV6-8; 14 nucleotides line up with TRBD2. The germline V gene encodes CDR1 MNHGY and CDR2 SAAAGT. Trimming cost V 7 bases and J 3 bases; bases outside gene matches: 8. This CDR3 region has 16 residues. The CDR3 spells CASKPGTSGSIYEQYF. The DNA for the CDR3 is TGTGCCAGCAAACCCGGGACTAGCGGGAGTATCTACGAGCAGTACTTC.

The V call is TRBV27, the J call TRBJ2-5; tentative D call: TRBD2 (5 bases). This CDR3 region has 17 residues. Germline assignment: CDR1 MNHEY and CDR2 SMNVEV (reference sequence). V shed 0 bases and J shed 4 bases, with 18 bases lying between them. Written as DNA, the CDR3 is TGTGCCAGCAGTTTATCCGCTTTATTGGCGGGCGGAGAGACCCAGTACTTC. This codes for CASSLSALLAGGETQYF.

The chain employs TRBV7-9 and TRBJ1-1, with D possibly TRBD1 on 5 matching bases. Trimming shortened V by 5 bases and J by 8 bases, and 24 bases separated the two germline ends. The CDR3 is 16 amino acids. Germline V lookup: CDR1 SEHNR, CDR2 FQNEAQ (reference sequence). CDR3 nucleotides: TGTGCCAGCAGCGCCGGGACCGGATACACCCAAGGCGAAGCTTTCTTT. Its protein is CASSAGTGYTQGEAFF.

The chain combines TRBV3-1 with TRBJ2-3, with D possibly being TRBD1 (6 bases). Trimming shortened V by 5 bases and J by 3 bases, and 15 bases separated the two germline ends. Germline V gene sequence: CDR1 LGHDT, CDR2 YNNKEL (reference sequence). The CDR3 is 15 residues long. The DNA for the CDR3 is TGTGCCAGCAGCGGAAAATGGGGGCTAACAGATACGCAGTATTTT. It yields the protein CASSGKWGLTDTQYF.

This rearrangement joins TRBV10-2 to TRBJ2-5; D gene unclear. Germline assignment: CDR1 WSHSY and CDR2 SAAADI. CDR3 length: 14 amino acids. Trimming pared 1 base from V and 7 bases from J, leaving 13 bases between. CDR3 DNA: TGCGCCAGCAGTGAGTGGCAACCCGGTTCGACCCAGTACTTC. It translates to CASSEWQPGSTQYF.

The chain joins TRBV5-1 to TRBJ2-7, with D possibly being TRBD2 (6 bases). Trimming left V 4 bases short and J 2 bases short, with 16 bases between. The germline V gene has CDR1 SGHRS and CDR2 YFSETQ. CDR3 length equals 15 residues. The CDR3 DNA reads TGCGCCAGCAGCCCCCTTTGGGGGAGGACCTACGAGCAGTACTTC. Encoded protein: CASSPLWGRTYEQYF.

The genes are TRBV14 and TRBJ1-3; D unclear. Trimming stripped 6 bases from V and 0 bases from J, with 12 bases between. CDR3 length equals 15 residues. Per germline, CDR1 SGHDN and CDR2 FVKESK. CDR3 sequence: CASSRLVSSGNTIYF. In DNA form, the CDR3 reads TGTGCCAGCAGTCGGCTCGTCAGCTCTGGAAACACCATATATTTT.

The rearrangement links TRBV27 to TRBJ2-7; 9 bases line up with TRBD1. CDR3 size: 14 residues. V shed 7 bases and J 4 bases; nucleotides not matched to a gene: 8. The V gene's germline CDR1 is MNHEY and CDR2 SMNVEV (reference sequence). CDR3 in amino acids: CASNYRGLPYEQYF. The CDR3 DNA sequence: TGTGCCAGCAACTACAGGGGGCTTCCTTACGAGCAGTACTTC.

The V call is TRBV27, the J call TRBJ2-7; D remains unclear. Germline loops: CDR1 MNHEY, CDR2 SMNVEV (reference sequence). Trimming stripped 8 bases from V and 3 bases from J, with 11 bases between. The CDR3 is 12 amino acids. The CDR3 sequence: CASGPMYYEQYF. CDR3 nucleotides: TGTGCCAGCGGGCCTATGTACTACGAGCAGTACTTC.

This sequence joins TRBV6-5 and TRBJ1-5; D is possibly TRBD1 (5 bases). CDR1 and CDR2 (germline): MNHEY, SVGAGI. The CDR3 has 14 residues. Trimming cost V 6 bases and J 4 bases, with 13 bases left between them. CDR3 in amino acids: CASRAGRANQPQHF. The CDR3 DNA sequence: TGTGCCAGCAGAGCAGGGAGGGCTAATCAGCCCCAGCATTTT.